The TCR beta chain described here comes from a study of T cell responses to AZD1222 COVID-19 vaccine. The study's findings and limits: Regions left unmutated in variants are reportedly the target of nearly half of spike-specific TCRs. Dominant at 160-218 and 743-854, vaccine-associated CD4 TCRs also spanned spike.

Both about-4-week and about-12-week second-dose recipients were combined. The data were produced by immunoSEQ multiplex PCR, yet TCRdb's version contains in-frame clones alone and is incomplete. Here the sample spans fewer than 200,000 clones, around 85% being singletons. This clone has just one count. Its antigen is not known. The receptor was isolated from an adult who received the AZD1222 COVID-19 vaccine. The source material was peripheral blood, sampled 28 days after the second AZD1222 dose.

The CDR3 reads CASSGGQAANYGYTF. Here the CDR3 DNA reads TGTGCCAGCAGTGGCGGTCAGGCCGCTAACTATGGCTACACCTTC. This chain links TRBV2 with TRBJ1-2; D uncertain. Trimming took 4 bases from V and 0 from J, leaving 12 bases between them. The germline gives CDR1 SNHLY, CDR2 FYNNEI. The CDR3 has 15 amino acids.